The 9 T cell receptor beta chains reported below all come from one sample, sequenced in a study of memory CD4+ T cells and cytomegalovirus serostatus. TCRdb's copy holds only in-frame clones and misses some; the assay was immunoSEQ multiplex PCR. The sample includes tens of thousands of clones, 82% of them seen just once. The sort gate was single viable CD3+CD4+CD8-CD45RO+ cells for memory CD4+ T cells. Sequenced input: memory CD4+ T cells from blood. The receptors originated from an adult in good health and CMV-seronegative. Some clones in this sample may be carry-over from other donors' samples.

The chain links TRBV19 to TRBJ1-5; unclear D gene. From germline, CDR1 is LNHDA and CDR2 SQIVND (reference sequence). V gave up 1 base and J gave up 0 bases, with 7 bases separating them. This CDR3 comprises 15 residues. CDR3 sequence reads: CASSIGGFSNQPQHF. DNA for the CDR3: TGTGCCAGTAGTATAGGAGGATTTAGCAATCAGCCCCAGCATTTT.

This chain's CDR3 is CASSATSQETQYF. In DNA, the CDR3 is TGTGCCAGCAGCGCGACCTCCCAAGAGACCCAGTACTTC. This chain uses TRBV5-4 with TRBJ2-5; D not certain. The CDR3 covers 13 residues. Trimming pared 4 bases from V and 1 base from J, leaving 8 bases between. Germline lookup yields CDR1 SGHNT and CDR2 YYREEE (reference sequence).

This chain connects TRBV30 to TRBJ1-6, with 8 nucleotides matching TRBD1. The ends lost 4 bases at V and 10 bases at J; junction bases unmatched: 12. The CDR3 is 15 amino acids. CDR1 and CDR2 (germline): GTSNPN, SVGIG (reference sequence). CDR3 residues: CAWTRTGPILSPLHF. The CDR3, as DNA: TGTGCCTGGACCCGGACAGGGCCGATCCTCTCACCCCTCCACTTT.

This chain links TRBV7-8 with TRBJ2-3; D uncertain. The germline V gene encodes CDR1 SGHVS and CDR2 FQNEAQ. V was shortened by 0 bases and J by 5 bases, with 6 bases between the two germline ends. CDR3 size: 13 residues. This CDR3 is CASSLALLDTQYF. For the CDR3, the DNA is TGTGCCAGCAGCTTAGCGCTGTTAGATACGCAGTATTTT.

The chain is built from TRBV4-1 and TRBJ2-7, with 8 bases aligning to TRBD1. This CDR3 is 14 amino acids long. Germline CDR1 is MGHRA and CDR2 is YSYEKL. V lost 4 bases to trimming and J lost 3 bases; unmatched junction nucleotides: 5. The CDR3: CASSPGQAYYEQYF. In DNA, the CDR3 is TGCGCCAGCAGCCCGGGACAGGCTTACTACGAGCAGTACTTC.

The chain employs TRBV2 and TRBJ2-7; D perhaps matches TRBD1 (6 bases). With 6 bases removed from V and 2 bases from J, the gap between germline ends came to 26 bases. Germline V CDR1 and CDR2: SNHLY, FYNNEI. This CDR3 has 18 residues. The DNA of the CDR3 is TGTGCCAGCAGACCCCCGACAGGCTTTGGTTCAGCACCCTACGAGCAGTACTTC. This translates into CASRPPTGFGSAPYEQYF.

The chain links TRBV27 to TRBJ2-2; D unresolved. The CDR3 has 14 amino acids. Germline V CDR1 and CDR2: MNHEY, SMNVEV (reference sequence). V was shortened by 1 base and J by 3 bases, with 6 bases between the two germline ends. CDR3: CASSLFPDTGELFF. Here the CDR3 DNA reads TGTGCCAGCAGTTTATTTCCGGACACCGGGGAGCTGTTTTTT.

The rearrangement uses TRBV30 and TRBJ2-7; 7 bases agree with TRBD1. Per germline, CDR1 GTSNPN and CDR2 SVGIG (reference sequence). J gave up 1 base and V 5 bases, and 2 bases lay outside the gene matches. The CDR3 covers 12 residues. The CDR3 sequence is CAWGGQSYEQYF. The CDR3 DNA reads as TGTGCCTGGGGGGGACAGTCCTACGAGCAGTACTTC.

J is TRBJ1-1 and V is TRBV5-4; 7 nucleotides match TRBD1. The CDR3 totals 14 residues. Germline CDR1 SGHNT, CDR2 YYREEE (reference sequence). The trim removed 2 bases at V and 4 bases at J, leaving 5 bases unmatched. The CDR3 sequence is CASSFRGEGTEAFF. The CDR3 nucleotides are TGTGCCAGCAGCTTCAGGGGGGAGGGCACTGAAGCTTTCTTT.